This entry concerns a single T cell receptor beta chain. Its antigen is not known. A multiplex PCR was run with 60 Vbeta primers and 13 Jbeta primers. Profiled with immunoSEQ multiplex PCR; TCRdb holds only in-frame clones, not every one. This sample's table reports approximately 110,000 clones. The sample originates from a study of cytomegalovirus exposure and HLA in healthy donors. Trimming cost V 5 bases and J 0 bases, with 13 bases left between them. The germline V gene encodes CDR1 SNHLY and CDR2 FYNNEI. CDR3 size: 16 residues. General study findings and limits: Association of roughly 17,000 TCR beta sequences with HLA alleles was found at 0.05 false discovery rate in a later analysis. The later analysis indicated that the majority of CMV-associated TCR beta chains appeared HLA-restricted. Altogether, 160 or so TCR beta chains were recorded as cytomegalovirus-associated. Upon later analysis, TCR association rates were observed to vary by HLA locus, being highest for DRB1 and lowest for HLA-C.

The J gene is TRBJ1-4, the V gene TRBV2, with unresolved D. Sequences were obtained from PBMCs. The source is a man between 40 and 49 years old in good health and CMV-seronegative. Written as DNA, the CDR3 is TGTGCCAGCAGTTCAGCCCGAACAGCAACTAATGAAAAACTGTTTTTT. It translates to CASSSARTATNEKLFF. The full variable domain, with the rest looked up from reference TRBV2 and TRBJ1-4, is EPEVTQTPSHQVTQMGQEVILRCVPISNHLYFYWYRQILGQKVEFLVSFYNNEISEKSEIFDDQFSVERPDGSNFTLKIRSTKLEDSAMYFCASSSARTATNEKLFFGSGTQLSVL.